The rows below give T cell receptor beta chains drawn from one sample of a study of T-cell memory formation after mild COVID-19. TCRdb independently ran MiXCR on the 5' RACE reads; one entry per CDR3 protein. The sample has 40,000 or so distinct CDR3 sequences, over 6.5% seen once. The sample taken for sequencing was PBMCs or a T cell subset sorted from them (not recorded which). The receptors originated from an adult who had mild COVID-19 (a few samples of this study predate the infection). Cell type and time point are not known. Both conserved end residues are part of each CDR3. Each record gives: V gene, clone size, CDR3 protein. The listing skips clone size in some rows; elsewhere it reads once, few, many or a size class.

V: TRBV20-1
size: NA
CDR3: CSARKRGADQPQHF

V: TRBV5-4
size: few
CDR3: CASSPRQGNTGELFF

V: TRBV12-3/TRBV12-4
size: many
CDR3: CASSRDGDTGELFF

V: TRBV7-8
size: few
CDR3: CASSLAPAGAGYEQYF

V: TRBV5-1
size: medium-sized
CDR3: CASSLVSAGPYEQYF

V: TRBV5-1
size: many
CDR3: CASSLEPGGSIQPQHF

V: TRBV12-2
size: few
CDR3: CASRLPRMASYEQYF

V: TRBV7-2
size: many
CDR3: CASSLGDYAWLGQFF

V: TRBV18
size: NA
CDR3: CASSPGAVSYNEQFF

V: TRBV9
size: NA
CDR3: CASSVGPDNTGELFF

V: TRBV24-1
size: many
CDR3: CATSDSAGRQQFF

V: TRBV19
size: NA
CDR3: CASRIHLGRTEETQYF

V: TRBV5-1
size: many
CDR3: CASSLVVQPYEQYF

V: TRBV18
size: many
CDR3: CASSPIKGTGELFF

V: TRBV6-2/TRBV6-3
size: NA
CDR3: CASSNPGQGPTDTQYF

V: TRBV7-8
size: many
CDR3: CASSLRTGGPYEQYF

V: TRBV7-3
size: few
CDR3: CASSLSRDNYGYTF

V: TRBV12-3/TRBV12-4
size: NA
CDR3: CASSLRGGANEKLFF

V: TRBV12-3/TRBV12-4
size: many
CDR3: CASSLAGLEGNEQYF

V: TRBV6-6
size: few
CDR3: CASSYREGSYNEQFF

V: TRBV11-3
size: many
CDR3: CASSLGQGNFF

V: TRBV6-5
size: many
CDR3: CASSYSQNNEQFF

V: TRBV5-4
size: NA
CDR3: CASSLEAGVGEQYF

V: TRBV4-1
size: many
CDR3: CASSQVWDEQFF

V: TRBV20-1
size: many
CDR3: CSVPGLAGGTYNEQFF

V: TRBV7-2
size: many
CDR3: CASSLELAGTYEQYF

V: TRBV5-1
size: many
CDR3: CASSLATGTGSLHGYTF

V: TRBV18
size: few
CDR3: CASSTRTLQPATNEKLFF

V: TRBV2
size: NA
CDR3: CASSEGGLAGKQFF

V: TRBV20-1
size: many
CDR3: CSARRTGGTEAFF

V: TRBV12-3/TRBV12-4
size: few
CDR3: CASSLDRGLGTEAFF

V: TRBV13
size: many
CDR3: CASSSSSAGGPDTQYF

V: TRBV5-1
size: many
CDR3: CASSWTPLGDTYNEQFF

V: TRBV4-3
size: many
CDR3: CASSQGLAGYNEQFF

V: TRBV12-3/TRBV12-4
size: NA
CDR3: CASSFVPGNTIYF

V: TRBV12-3/TRBV12-4
size: many
CDR3: CASTTTGGREKLFF

V: TRBV6-2/TRBV6-3
size: NA
CDR3: CASRLAGQPPFIYEQYF

V: TRBV5-1
size: many
CDR3: CASSLRFRDRVAYNEQFF

V: TRBV5-1
size: many
CDR3: CASSLGGRTYEQYF

V: TRBV5-1
size: many
CDR3: CASSSGQPRFNYGYTF

V: TRBV18
size: few
CDR3: CASRALGGGVDTGELFF

V: TRBV7-3
size: many
CDR3: CASSLDRTNTQYF

V: TRBV5-1
size: many
CDR3: CASSKGLNSYEQYF

V: TRBV12-3/TRBV12-4
size: many
CDR3: CASRTTSGRQYF

V: TRBV30
size: NA
CDR3: CAWSMTANTEAFF

V: TRBV5-4
size: NA
CDR3: CASSLEAAGETQYF

V: TRBV5-5
size: many
CDR3: CASSFRLNTEAFF

V: TRBV6-5
size: NA
CDR3: CASSSGTSGGQETQYF

V: TRBV7-8
size: many
CDR3: CASSSPRHNEHFF

V: TRBV19
size: many
CDR3: CASSRVNTEAFF